This TCR beta chain was retrieved from a study of T cell repertoires in cytomegalovirus infection. Looking at the study overall: Signatures in public TCR beta sequences pointed to both CMV infection and matching HLA type.

CDR1 is KGHSH and CDR2 is LQKENI in the germline V gene. CDR3 length: 16 amino acids. Trimming removed 6 bases at V and 3 bases at J, with 18 bases between. Study outcomes and limitations: Cumulated frequencies of public TCR beta families served to identify carriers of CMV plus the relevant HLA.

With regard to this clonotype: Antigen unknown.

MiXCR, applied by TCRdb to the reads, yields one record per CDR3 protein. Among 450,000 to 650,000 distinct CDR3 sequences listed, over 35% were seen once. The source material was cultured PBMCs, sampled from culture after CMV antigen stimulation. This TCR derives from a human donor in good health (CMV status not recorded). Some clones in this sample may be carry-over from other donors' samples. This rearrangement joins TRBV18 to TRBJ1-5; D remains ambiguous. CDR3 coding DNA: TGTGCCAGCTCGCCAAGCGCGGTCTCTAACAATCAGCCCCAGCATTTT. Protein product: CASSPSAVSNNQPQHF.